The rows below give T cell receptor beta chains drawn from one sample of a study of T cell repertoires in cytomegalovirus infection. TCRdb passed the reads through MiXCR, listing each CDR3 protein once. Among approximately 250,000 distinct CDR3 sequences, around an eighth were seen once, and the ten largest hold approximately 1.6%. Input material: PBMCs. These TCRs come from a human donor in good health (CMV status not recorded). Some clones in this sample may be carry-over from other donors' samples. Each CDR3 is given with its conserved first and last residue. The D gene is left open where the match is weak. The listing skips clone size in some rows; elsewhere it reads once, few, many or a size class.

d_gene	len	abundance	j_gene	v_gene	CDR3nt	CDR3aa
-	15	-	TRBJ2-1	TRBV29-1	TGCAGCGTTGAACTTACTCGTAGCTCCTACAATGAGCAGTTCTTC	CSVELTRSSYNEQFF
TRBD1	15	many	TRBJ2-3	TRBV7-2	TGTGCCAGCAGCCTAACGGGACAGGGTGCTGATACGCAGTATTTT	CASSLTGQGADTQYF
TRBD1	14	few	TRBJ2-5	TRBV7-7	TGTGCCAGCAGCGCACAGGGGGGACTGGAGACCCAGTACTTC	CASSAQGGLETQYF
-	15	many	TRBJ2-5	TRBV6-1	TGTGCCAGCAGCCCAAAAACGACACCTCAAGAGACCCAGTACTTC	CASSPKTTPQETQYF
TRBD2	11	-	TRBJ2-5	TRBV2	TGTTCTAGCGGGGGGAAAGAGACCCAGTACTTC	CSSGGKETQYF
-	15	few	TRBJ2-1	TRBV9	TGTGCCAGCAGCGTAGGGGTACAGTCCTACAATGAGCAGTTCTTC	CASSVGVQSYNEQFF
TRBD2	16	-	TRBJ2-1	TRBV2	TGTGCCAGCAGTAAGACTAGCGGGAGGGCCAGCGGTGAGCAGTTCTTC	CASSKTSGRASGEQFF
-	13	many	TRBJ2-5	TRBV7-2	TGTGCCAGCAGCTTCCAATCCCAAGAGACCCAGTACTTC	CASSFQSQETQYF
TRBD1	13	-	TRBJ2-5	TRBV29-1	TGCAGCGTCCTGGGACAGGGCCAAGAGACCCAGTACTTC	CSVLGQGQETQYF
TRBD2	15	many	TRBJ2-1	TRBV7-2	TGTGCCAGCAGCACACCAGCGGGACGCGGTAATGAGCAGTTCTTC	CASSTPAGRGNEQFF
-	13	many	TRBJ2-5	TRBV7-7	TGTGCCACCTCCCGGGACAGCGGGGAGACCCAGTACTTC	CATSRDSGETQYF
-	13	many	TRBJ1-6	TRBV12-5	TGTGCCTGTCTGGGAGTAGCCAATTCACCCCTCCACTTT	CACLGVANSPLHF
-	15	many	TRBJ2-7	TRBV7-2	TGTGCCAGCAGCTTATCTGCGGGGCTATCCTACGAGCAGTACTTC	CASSLSAGLSYEQYF
-	15	many	TRBJ2-2	TRBV12-3/TRBV12-4	TGTGCCAGCAGCTTTGCGGGGAGGAACACCGGGGAGCTGTTTTTT	CASSFAGRNTGELFF
TRBD1	15	many	TRBJ1-6	TRBV7-2	TGTGCCAGCAGCGTAGGGACAGCTAATAATTCACCCCTCCACTTT	CASSVGTANNSPLHF
-	11	-	TRBJ1-4	TRBV28	TGTGCCAGCCTCAGTAATGAAAAACTGTTTTTT	CASLSNEKLFF
TRBD1	17	many	TRBJ2-1	TRBV12-3/TRBV12-4	TGTGCCAGCAGTTTACTTGCCGGACAGGGGGGGATCAATGAGCAGTTCTTC	CASSLLAGQGGINEQFF
TRBD2	13	-	TRBJ2-5	TRBV20-1	TGCAGTGCTGGGAGCGGGATGGAAGAGACCCAGTACTTC	CSAGSGMEETQYF
TRBD2	17	few	TRBJ2-7	TRBV7-4	TGTGCCAGCAGCTTAGGGACTAGCGGGTTGAGCTCCTACGAGCAGTACTTC	CASSLGTSGLSSYEQYF
-	11	many	TRBJ2-3	TRBV7-2	TGTGCCAGCAGCAACTCTATAGCGCAGTATTTT	CASSNSIAQYF
-	16	many	TRBJ2-1	TRBV5-5	TGTGCCAGCAGCTTGTCCGCCGATACGGACTACAATGAGCAGTTCTTC	CASSLSADTDYNEQFF
-	11	many	TRBJ2-7	TRBV7-3	TGTGCCAGCAGCTTGAGGGACGAGCAGTACTTC	CASSLRDEQYF
-	14	-	TRBJ2-5	TRBV2	TGTGCCAGCAGTGAGGACAGAGTGAGAGAGACCCAGTACTTC	CASSEDRVRETQYF
TRBD2	14	many	TRBJ2-7	TRBV7-9	TGTGCCAGCAGCAAACAGCGGGAGGCCTACGAGCAGTACTTC	CASSKQREAYEQYF
-	14	-	TRBJ2-7	TRBV5-1	TGCGCCAGCAGCTTCAGTCCTGAGGCGTACGAGCAGTACTTC	CASSFSPEAYEQYF